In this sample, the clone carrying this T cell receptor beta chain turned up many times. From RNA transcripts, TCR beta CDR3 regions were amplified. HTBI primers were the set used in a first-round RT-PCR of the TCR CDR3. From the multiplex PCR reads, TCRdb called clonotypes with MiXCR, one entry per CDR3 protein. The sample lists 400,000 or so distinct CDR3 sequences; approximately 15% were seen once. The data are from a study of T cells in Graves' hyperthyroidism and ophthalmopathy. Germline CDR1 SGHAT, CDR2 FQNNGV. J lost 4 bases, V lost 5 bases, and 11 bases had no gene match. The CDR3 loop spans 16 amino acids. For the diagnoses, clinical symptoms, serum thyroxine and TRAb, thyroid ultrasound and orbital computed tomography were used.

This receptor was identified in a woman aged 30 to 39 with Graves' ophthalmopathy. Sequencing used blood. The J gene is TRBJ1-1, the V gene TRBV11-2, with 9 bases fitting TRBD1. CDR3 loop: CASSPIRTGDSTEAFF. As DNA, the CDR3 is TGTGCCAGCAGCCCTATCCGGACAGGGGATAGCACTGAAGCTTTCTTT.